This T cell receptor (beta chain) was sequenced in a study of PD-1 blockade in classical Hodgkin lymphoma. General study results and limits: Prior to therapy, complete responders displayed diversity much like that of newly diagnosed patients. Why the repertoires differ is still unclear, perhaps disease activity or prior therapy. Reported findings placed baseline TCR diversity lower in newly diagnosed patients (compared with healthy donors).

The assay was immunoSEQ multiplex PCR, and TCRdb's table has in-frame clones only and misses some. There are roughly 42,000 clones in the sample; 71% occur only once, and 3% to 3.5% lies in the top ten. Every patient had relapsed following autologous stem cell transplantation, and cohorts differed in brentuximab vedotin exposure. Relapsed/refractory classical Hodgkin lymphoma patients had complete, partial or progressive responses. Details on this clone: What it binds is unknown. In the same sample, other DNA sequences code for this CDR3.

Germline values: CDR1 MNHEY, CDR2 SVGAGI. The CDR3 extends over 14 amino acids. V was pared by 2 bases and J by 3 bases, with 10 bases between. The V and J genes are TRBV6-5 and TRBJ1-1, with D tentatively TRBD1 (5 bases). Sequenced material: peripheral blood mononuclear cells (PBMCs), taken at baseline. This sequence originates from a human donor with classical Hodgkin lymphoma. Here the CDR3 DNA reads TGTGCCAGCAGTTACAGGGGTCGGGACACTGAAGCTTTCTTT. This encodes CASSYRGRDTEAFF.